Listed below are T cell receptor beta chains from one sample, sequenced in a study of cytomegalovirus exposure and HLA in healthy donors. Measured with immunoSEQ multiplex PCR; TCRdb has only the in-frame clones, and not every one. This sample contains some 130,000 clones. Sequencing input: PBMCs. These receptors all come from a man between 18 and 29 years old in good health and CMV-seronegative. CDR3s include the opening cysteine and the closing phenylalanine or tryptophan.

cdr3_aa j_call v_call
CASRRGQNKQFF TRBJ2-1 TRBV27
CASSFRGYSEQFF TRBJ2-1 TRBV7-2
CASSVDGTDYNEQFF TRBJ2-1 TRBV9
CASKTGENSPLHF TRBJ1-6 TRBV5-1
CASTEQLKNIQYF TRBJ2-4 TRBV2
CASSDTNTGELFF TRBJ2-2 TRBV9
CASTPRGRGGYEQYF TRBJ2-7 TRBV6-6
CASSQIQGNNEQFF TRBJ2-1 TRBV4-3
CASSASHETGPQHF TRBJ1-5 TRBV9
CASSLTGNQPQHF TRBJ1-5 TRBV7-2
CAWDREAEAFF TRBJ1-1 TRBV30
CASNQDGTKWETQYF TRBJ2-5 TRBV6-5
CASSPQDRVTEQYF TRBJ2-7 TRBV27
CASSQGGQGFWDTQYF TRBJ2-3 TRBV7-9
CASSSSLSIGADTQYF TRBJ2-3 TRBV5-1
CASSYSGTGNTEAFF TRBJ1-1 TRBV6-5
CASSGPQVYGYTF TRBJ1-2 TRBV6-5
CASSLGGFYEQYF TRBJ2-7 TRBV7-2
CASRTGTGSHEQYF TRBJ2-7 TRBV27
CASSISGRGDTQYF TRBJ2-3 TRBV11-3
CASSTHSGSSYNSPLHF TRBJ1-6 TRBV27
CASRPTGGGTQYF TRBJ2-3 TRBV27
CASSQDRTGSRYEQYF TRBJ2-7 TRBV4-2
CASGRRSTDTQYF TRBJ2-3 TRBV7-2
CASSSGQGTNEKLFF TRBJ1-4 TRBV9
CASSLVGRGSSYEQYF TRBJ2-7 TRBV7-9
CASSYFLAAAQTQYF TRBJ2-5 TRBV6-7
CASSLGHHPDLNTEAFF TRBJ1-1 TRBV28
CASSWGQGTYEQYF TRBJ2-7 TRBV7-2
CSVKESSGNTIYF TRBJ1-3 TRBV29-1